The T cell receptor (beta chain) described here comes from a study of shared clonotypes between healthy human individuals (dated by TCRdb to 2020 to 2022). Regarding the study in general: The cohort comprised two women and a few men aged 18 to 49 years. Libraries were prepared and TCR repertoires were sequenced by different laboratories using diverse techniques, in order to increase sequencing depth and limit assay-specific biases. For each donor, CD4 naive and CD4 memory were each run on three plates, CD8 naive on two plates, and CD8 memory on one plate. The study deeply sequenced blood TCR repertoires of about 5 healthy adults to estimate repertoire size and the extent of clonotype sharing between individuals. Between about 0.8 and 9 billion PBMCs per donor were obtained by leukapheresis. General study outcomes and caveats: Sharing across several donors was observed for about 5% of naive CD4, over 3% of naive CD8, about 2.3% of memory CD4, and roughly 0.43% of memory CD8 clonotypes. Naive subsets generally had larger estimated clonotype richness than memory subsets. Even with the large sequencing depth, rarefaction of the sorted-subset datasets indicated that sequencing was incomplete. Sampling was limited to blood, and TCR repertoires in tissue likely differ from TCR repertoires in blood. Pairwise subsampling led to the expectation that sequencing depth would affect the degree of clonotype sharing among donors. Because the study included only a small number of donors, the genetic and exposure-history diversity represented was limited. Compared with non-shared clonotypes, the clonotypes found in all four sorted-subset donors had higher generation probabilities.

The donors were healthy, HIV-negative adults with no recently reported acute infections or vaccinations. Every donor was a Caucasian adult living in Nashville, Tennessee, USA. Magnetic negative selection was used to enrich CD4+ T cells, after which naive cells were positively selected on CD45RA and the negative fraction became the memory subset. Blood was collected by leukapheresis, and PBMCs were isolated by Ficoll-Histopaque density gradient centrifugation and then cryopreserved in liquid nitrogen vapor phase. Analytical flow cytometry was used to check the purity and quantity of every magnetically sorted T cell population. From each sorted fraction, genomic DNA was isolated and quantified by UV absorbance on a Nanodrop 2000c. TCR CDR3 regions were amplified from genomic DNA by multiplex PCR using the deep immunoSEQ assay. Extracted genomic DNA from each cell subset was distributed evenly across all wells of several immunoSEQ 96-well plates, and each plate was treated as a replicate. Each replicate PCR for sorted subsets received about 200 ng genomic DNA, equal to some 32,000 T cell genomes. Purified libraries were quantified with a Qubit 3.0 fluorometer, sized on a Bioanalyzer 2100, and re-quantified with the KAPA Library Quantification kit. Every immunoSEQ 96-well plate was sequenced on a separate single-read 150-cycle Illumina NextSeq 550 flow cell. Per the authors' processing: The immunoSEQ output contained only junctional sequences without quality scores, so filtering could not match that applied to full-length reads. Sequences were annotated with PyIR, a Python wrapper for IgBLAST v1.9, using IMGT germline references to assign V/J genes and CDR3. Any read was removed if the V/J assignment was weak (E-value above 1e-6), the CDR3 was missing, or the read contained stop codons, out-of-frame junctions, or ambiguous translated residues. V3J clonotypes were defined as sequences sharing the same inferred V gene, J gene, and CDR3 amino acid sequence. Percentage overlap between repertoires was computed as shared unique clonotypes divided by the size of the smaller repertoire. Three approaches were used to assess repertoire richness: RTK rarefaction, the Chao1 estimator, and Recon v2.1 estimates of unobserved clonotypes. Generation probabilities were computed with OLGA for all TCRbeta clonotypes obtained by the gDNA method from several donors. TCRdb holds this immuneACCESS table with in-frame rearrangements only. Some clones are missing; in checked studies, unresolved V genes explain under half, and the rest has no known cause. V, J and clone size were drawn from that table, and D and trimming were deduced from the DNA. The sample table lists over a million clones, around 78% of them with a count of one. Clones ranked in the top ten supply under 0.8% of the sample.

The germline V gene encodes CDR1 SQVTM and CDR2 ANQGSEA. V is cut back by 7 bases and J by 2 bases, with 5 bases in the junction unmatched. Including the terminal cysteine and phenylalanine, the CDR3 comprises 13 residues. This entry keeps only the CDR3 DNA: 39 bases, framed from base 1. This clone was seen once. It has no known antigen specificity. No per-base quality is available; no much larger clone lies one base away. In this chain, TRBV29-1 is recombined with TRBJ1-5; TRBD1 fits 7 bases in the junction. The sample taken for sequencing was memory CD4+ T cells from PBMCs. Explained via the paper, the cell subset or site label denotes: CD45RA-negative fraction. The sequence was collected from a man younger than 35 in good health. Some clones in this sample may be carry-over from other donors' samples. The CDR3 region reads CSALGTGNQPQHF. The DNA sequence is as follows: TGCAGCGCCCTAGGGACAGGCAATCAGCCCCAGCATTTT.